A selection of T cell receptor beta chains follows, all from one sample in a study of blood T cell repertoires in COVID-19. Clones were sequenced by immunoSEQ multiplex PCR, and TCRdb holds only the in-frame ones, with some missing. Found here are just over 250,000 clones, over 70% of them singletons; the top ten hold roughly 10%. The sequencing sample was made of peripheral blood. These receptors were obtained from a woman aged 70-85 years with COVID-19, enrolled during active disease. CDR3s include the opening cysteine and the closing phenylalanine or tryptophan. A D gene is named only where the DNA matches it firmly. Not every row has a clone size; where given, it reads once, few, many or a size class.

J gene	D gene	clone size	V gene	CDR3 protein	CDR3 DNA
TRBJ1-3	-	-	TRBV10-3	CAISETRQLRAGNTIYF	TGTGCCATCAGTGAGACACGACAGTTAAGGGCTGGAAACACCATATATTTT
TRBJ2-1	-	-	TRBV10-3	CAISGEADGVDEQFF	TGTGCCATCAGTGGGGAGGCTGACGGGGTAGATGAGCAGTTCTTC
TRBJ1-2	-	-	TRBV5-6	CASSLAESGYTF	TGTGCCAGCAGCTTGGCCGAGAGTGGCTACACCTTC
TRBJ1-4	-	-	TRBV28	CASSLLSGEKLFF	TGTGCCAGCAGTTTATTGTCAGGGGAAAAACTGTTTTTT
TRBJ2-7	TRBD2	-	TRBV4-1	CASSQEFSSGSYEQYF	TGCGCCAGCAGCCAAGAATTTTCTAGCGGGAGTTACGAGCAGTACTTC
TRBJ1-6	TRBD1	-	TRBV6-5	CASKNRGGSPLHF	TGTGCCAGCAAGAACAGGGGGGGATCACCCCTCCACTTT
TRBJ2-7	TRBD1	-	TRBV2	CASSPRGLPYEQYF	TGTGCCAGCAGTCCCAGGGGGCTCCCCTACGAGCAGTACTTC
TRBJ1-5	-	-	TRBV7-2	CASSFGESSQPQHF	TGTGCCAGCAGCTTTGGGGAGTCCTCGCAGCCCCAGCATTTT
TRBJ1-1	-	-	TRBV5-5	CASSLDLGPTEAFF	TGTGCCAGCAGCTTAGATCTGGGGCCCACTGAAGCTTTCTTT
TRBJ2-1	-	-	TRBV29-1	CSVGAATYNEQFF	TGCAGCGTTGGGGCAGCTACCTACAATGAGCAGTTCTTC
TRBJ2-7	-	few	TRBV30	CAWSTGGSSYEQYF	TGTGCCTGGAGTACCGGTGGGAGCTCCTACGAGCAGTACTTC
TRBJ2-7	TRBD2	-	TRBV4-1	CASSSRDLADYEQYF	TGCGCCAGCAGCTCTAGGGATCTAGCGGACTACGAGCAGTACTTC
TRBJ1-6	-	-	TRBV11-3	CASSFRPGSYNSPLHF	TGTGCCAGCAGCTTCAGGCCTGGCTCCTATAATTCACCCCTCCACTTT
TRBJ2-7	TRBD1	-	TRBV7-9	CASSFTSGQRDFRSYEQYF	TGTGCCAGCAGCTTTACCTCGGGACAGCGAGACTTTCGCTCCTACGAGCAGTACTTC
TRBJ2-7	TRBD2	-	TRBV27	CASSPLAGVIYEQYF	TGTGCCAGCAGTCCCCTGGCGGGAGTAATCTACGAGCAGTACTTC
TRBJ2-7	-	-	TRBV7-9	CASSPREQYF	TGTGCCAGCAGCCCCCGGGAGCAGTACTTC
TRBJ2-1	-	-	TRBV29-1	CSVEADEQFF	TGCAGCGTTGAAGCGGATGAGCAGTTCTTC
TRBJ1-1	-	once	TRBV9	CASSVGTVGRGTEAFF	TGTGCCAGCAGCGTAGGTACCGTTGGAAGAGGCACTGAAGCTTTCTTT
TRBJ2-2	-	-	TRBV5-1	CASSSSRGDTGELFF	TGCGCCAGCAGCTCCTCCAGGGGGGATACCGGGGAGCTGTTTTTT
TRBJ2-7	-	-	TRBV5-4	CASSLGRAGGYEQYF	TGTGCCAGCAGCTTGGGAAGAGCGGGTGGATACGAGCAGTACTTC
TRBJ1-5	-	-	TRBV2	CASSTIQNQPQHF	TGTGCCAGCAGTACAATACAGAATCAGCCCCAGCATTTT
TRBJ2-7	TRBD2	once	TRBV19	CATQSLAGTYEQYF	TGTGCCACCCAAAGCCTAGCGGGGACCTACGAGCAGTACTTC